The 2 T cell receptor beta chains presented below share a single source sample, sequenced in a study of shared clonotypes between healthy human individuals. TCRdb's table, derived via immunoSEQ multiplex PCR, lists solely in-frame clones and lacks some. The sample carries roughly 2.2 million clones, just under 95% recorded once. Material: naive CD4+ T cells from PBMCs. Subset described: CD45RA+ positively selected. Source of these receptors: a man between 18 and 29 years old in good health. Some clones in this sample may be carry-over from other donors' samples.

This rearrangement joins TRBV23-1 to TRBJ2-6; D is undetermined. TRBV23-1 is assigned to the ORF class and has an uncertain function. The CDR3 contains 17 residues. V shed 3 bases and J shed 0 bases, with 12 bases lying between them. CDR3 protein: CASSHPDPGSGANVLTF. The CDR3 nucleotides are TGCGCCAGCAGTCATCCGGACCCCGGCTCTGGGGCCAACGTCCTGACTTTC.

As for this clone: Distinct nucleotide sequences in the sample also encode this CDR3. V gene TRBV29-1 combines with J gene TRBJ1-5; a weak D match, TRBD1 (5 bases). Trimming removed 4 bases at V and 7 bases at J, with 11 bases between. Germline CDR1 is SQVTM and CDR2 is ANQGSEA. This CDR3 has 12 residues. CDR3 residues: CSVGGLGQPQHF. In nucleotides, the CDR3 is TGCAGCGTTGGGGGGTTAGGACAGCCCCAGCATTTT.